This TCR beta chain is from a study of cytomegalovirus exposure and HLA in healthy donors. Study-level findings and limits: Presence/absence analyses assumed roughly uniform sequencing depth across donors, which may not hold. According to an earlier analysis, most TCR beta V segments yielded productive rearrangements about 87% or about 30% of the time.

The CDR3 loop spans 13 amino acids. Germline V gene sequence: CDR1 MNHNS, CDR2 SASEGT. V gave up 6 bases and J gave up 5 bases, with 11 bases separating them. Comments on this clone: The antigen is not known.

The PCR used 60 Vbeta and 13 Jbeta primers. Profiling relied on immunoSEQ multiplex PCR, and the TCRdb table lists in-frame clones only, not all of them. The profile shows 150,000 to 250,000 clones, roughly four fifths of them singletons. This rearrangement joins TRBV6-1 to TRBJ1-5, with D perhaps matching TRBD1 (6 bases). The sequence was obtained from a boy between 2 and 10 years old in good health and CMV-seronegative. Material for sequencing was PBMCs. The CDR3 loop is CASSDRLHQPQHF. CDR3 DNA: TGTGCCAGCAGCGACAGGCTCCATCAGCCCCAGCATTTT.